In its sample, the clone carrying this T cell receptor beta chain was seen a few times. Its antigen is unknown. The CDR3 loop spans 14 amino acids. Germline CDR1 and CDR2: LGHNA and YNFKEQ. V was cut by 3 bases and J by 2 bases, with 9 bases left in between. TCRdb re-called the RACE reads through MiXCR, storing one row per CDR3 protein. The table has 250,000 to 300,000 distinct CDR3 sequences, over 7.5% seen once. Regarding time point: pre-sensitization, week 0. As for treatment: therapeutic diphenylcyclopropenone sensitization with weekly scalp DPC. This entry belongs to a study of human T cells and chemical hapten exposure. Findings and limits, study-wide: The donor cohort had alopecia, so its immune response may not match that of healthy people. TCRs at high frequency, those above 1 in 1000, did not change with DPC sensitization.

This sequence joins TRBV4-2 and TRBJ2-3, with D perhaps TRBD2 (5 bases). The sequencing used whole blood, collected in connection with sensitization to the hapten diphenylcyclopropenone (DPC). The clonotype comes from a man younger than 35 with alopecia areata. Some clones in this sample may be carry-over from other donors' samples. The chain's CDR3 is CASSQAGDTDTQYF. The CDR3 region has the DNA TGTGCCAGCAGCCAGGCCGGGGACACAGATACGCAGTATTTT.